One and the same sample provided the 23 T cell receptor beta chains below, sequenced in a study of blood T cell repertoires in COVID-19. Some clones are missing from TCRdb's copy, which holds only in-frame ones; the method was immunoSEQ multiplex PCR. The sample lists about 180,000 clones, roughly 77% occurring once. Material for sequencing was peripheral blood. Receptors were obtained from a woman of 80 years or more with COVID-19, enrolled during active disease.

The chain carries TRBV28 and TRBJ2-3, with 7 bases lining up with TRBD1. The CDR3 length is 15 residues. Germline CDR1 is MDHEN and CDR2 is SYDVKM. With 5 bases clipped from V and 4 bases from J, the junction kept 9 bases outside the gene matches. The CDR3, as DNA: TGTGCCAGCAGTCCCCCAGGGGGTAGGGCAGATACGCAGTATTTT. Translating gives CASSPPGGRADTQYF.

This rearrangement joins TRBV27 to TRBJ2-2; D unclear. Germline V gives CDR1 MNHEY, CDR2 SMNVEV (reference sequence). The CDR3 runs 14 residues. V dropped 6 bases and J dropped 2 bases, with 10 bases sitting between them. CDR3 coding DNA: TGTGCCAGCAGCCCTGAACAAAACACCGGGGAGCTGTTTTTT. It is translated as CASSPEQNTGELFF.

The chain employs TRBV2 and TRBJ1-2; TRBD1 matches at 11 bases. Trimming took 7 bases from V and 5 from J; bases not matched to a gene: 3. Germline V gene lookup returns CDR1 SNHLY and CDR2 FYNNEI. The length of the CDR3 is 13 residues. DNA for the CDR3: TGTGCCAGCATTCGGGACAGGGGGTATGGCTACACCTTC. Protein sequence: CASIRDRGYGYTF. The entire variable domain, with the rest obtained from reference TRBV2 and TRBJ1-2, is as follows: EPEVTQTPSHQVTQMGQEVILRCVPISNHLYFYWYRQILGQKVEFLVSFYNNEISEKSEIFDDQFSVERPDGSNFTLKIRSTKLEDSAMYFCASIRDRGYGYTFGSGTRLTVV.

This clone was seen a single time. The rearrangement uses TRBV7-8 and TRBJ2-2; D may be TRBD2 (5 bases). CDR1 and CDR2 (germline): SGHVS, FQNEAQ. The CDR3 length is 14 residues. Trimming took off 0 bases at V and 3 bases at J, with 5 bases between the two ends. The DNA for the CDR3 is TGTGCCAGCAGCTTAGCGGGAGACACCGGGGAGCTGTTTTTT. This codes for CASSLAGDTGELFF.

The genes are TRBV28 and TRBJ2-7, with 12 bases matching TRBD2. This CDR3 is 15 amino acids long. The J segment lost 5 bases and the V segment lost 3 bases, leaving 5 bases of the junction unmatched. Germline CDR1 MDHEN, CDR2 SYDVKM. CDR3 sequence reads: CASSFWTSGNHEQYF. CDR3 nucleotides: TGTGCCAGCAGTTTTTGGACTAGCGGGAACCACGAGCAGTACTTC.

A few counts support this clone. The V and J genes are TRBV12-3 or TRBV12-4 and TRBJ2-1; perhaps TRBD2 as D (5 bases). The CDR3 is 11 amino acids. Trimming took off 4 bases at V and 9 bases at J, with 7 bases between the two ends. The CDR3 is CASSSAGEQFF. The CDR3 coding sequence is TGTGCCAGCAGTTCTGCGGGTGAGCAGTTCTTC.

This chain joins TRBV2 and TRBJ2-1; D is possibly TRBD2 (5 bases). CDR3 length: 15 residues. V was shortened by 4 bases and J by 10 bases, with 20 bases between the two germline ends. Germline CDR1 reads SNHLY; CDR2 reads FYNNEI. CDR3 DNA: TGTGCCAGCAGTGTTGAGGCTAGTTCTGGGGAGGAGCAGTTCTTC. The encoded protein is CASSVEASSGEEQFF.

J is TRBJ2-5 and V is TRBV19; D possibly corresponds to TRBD2 (7 bases). The germline V gene encodes CDR1 LNHDA and CDR2 SQIVND (reference sequence). V lost 3 bases to trimming and J lost 5 bases, with 13 bases between them. The CDR3 has 14 amino acids. The CDR3 region has the DNA TGTGCCAGTAGTATGGGGGGGCTGTTGGAGACCCAGTACTTC. Protein: CASSMGGLLETQYF.

The rearrangement joins TRBV11-3 to TRBJ2-7; 7 nucleotides agree with TRBD1. Looked up from germline, CDR1 is SGHNT and CDR2 is YENEEA. The V and J ends lost 1 base and 4 bases, in that order; junction bases with no gene match: 13. The CDR3 totals 17 residues. CDR3 sequence (DNA): TGTGCCAGCAGCTTAGGGACAGGACTTTTTCCAACTTACGAGCAGTACTTC. This translates into CASSLGTGLFPTYEQYF.

The chain carries TRBV5-1 and TRBJ2-5; a weak D match, TRBD1 (7 bases). The CDR3 runs to 13 residues. Germline CDR1 SGHRS, CDR2 YFSETQ. V lost 7 bases and J 2 bases, leaving 12 bases between the germline ends. The CDR3 here is CASAGQPQETQYF. CDR3 DNA sequence: TGCGCCAGCGCGGGACAGCCACAAGAGACCCAGTACTTC.

V usage is TRBV9 and J usage is TRBJ2-7; tentative D call: TRBD1 (7 bases). V lost 0 bases and J 6 bases, leaving 28 bases between the germline ends. The CDR3 length is 19 residues. Germline CDR1 reads SGDLS; CDR2 reads YYNGEE. Here the CDR3 DNA reads TGTGCCAGCAGCGTAGGACAGGGCTTGGAGGGTTACGGGCGGGTCGAGCAGTACTTC. This gives the protein CASSVGQGLEGYGRVEQYF.

This sequence joins TRBV10-3 and TRBJ1-2; weak D call: TRBD1 (5 bases). CDR1 and CDR2 (germline): ENHRY, SYGVKD. The CDR3 has 15 amino acids. Deletions cut 0 bases from V and 11 bases from J, with 19 bases between. The CDR3 protein is CAISESGWQGRGYTF. CDR3 nucleotide sequence: TGTGCCATCAGTGAGTCAGGGTGGCAGGGCCGTGGATACACCTTC.

The chain links TRBV28 to TRBJ2-2, with D possibly matching TRBD1 (6 bases). CDR1 and CDR2 (germline): MDHEN, SYDVKM. This CDR3 spans 15 amino acids. The germline V and J ends were trimmed by 10 bases and 6 bases, with 21 bases remaining between them. This CDR3 reads CATSTWHKGAGELFF. The CDR3 nucleotides are TGTGCCACCTCAACATGGCATAAGGGGGCCGGGGAGCTGTTTTTT.

DNA of the CDR3: TGTGCCACCCACGGGACTAGCGAGGTCAATGAGCAGTTCTTC. Protein: CATHGTSEVNEQFF. V is TRBV28 and J is TRBJ2-1; TRBD2 matches 10 bases. The V and J ends lost 10 bases and 6 bases, in that order; junction bases with no gene match: 9. The CDR3 contains 14 residues. Germline lookup yields CDR1 MDHEN and CDR2 SYDVKM.

The chain recombines TRBV7-9 with TRBJ2-1; 12 bases align to TRBD2. Germline CDR1 SEHNR, CDR2 FQNEAQ (reference sequence). This CDR3 contains 15 residues. V was pared by 2 bases and J by 8 bases, with 4 bases of the junction left unmatched. The DNA for the CDR3 is TGTGCCAGCAGCTTAACACTAGCGGGAGGCCATGAGCAGTTCTTC. Translation: CASSLTLAGGHEQFF.

This clone is a singleton in its sample. The chain uses TRBV11-2 and TRBJ2-7; 10 bases fit TRBD2. This CDR3 comprises 16 residues. CDR1 and CDR2 (germline): SGHAT, FQNNGV. Trimming removed 6 bases from V and 3 bases from J; junction bases left unmatched: 11. CDR3 DNA: TGTGCCAGCAGTAGTAGCCCACGGACTAGCGGCTACGAGCAGTACTTC. Its protein is CASSSSPRTSGYEQYF.

The gene calls are TRBV2 and TRBJ2-1, with TRBD1 identical over 7 bases. J was trimmed by 10 bases and V by 0 bases; bases with no gene match: 12. The length of the CDR3 is 16 residues. Germline values: CDR1 SNHLY, CDR2 FYNNEI. The CDR3 bases are TGTGCCAGCAGTGAAGCGCGTTTGACAGGGCAATTCGAGCAGTTCTTC. Its translation: CASSEARLTGQFEQFF.

As for this clone: The sample carries other DNA sequences with the same CDR3. V and J are TRBV5-1 and TRBJ1-2; D ambiguous. The length of the CDR3 is 13 residues. In germline, CDR1 is SGHRS, CDR2 YFSETQ. V lost 2 bases and J lost 0, with 5 bases in between. CDR3 DNA: TGCGCCAGCAGCTTCGGGGCTAACTATGGCTACACCTTC. Translated, it gives CASSFGANYGYTF.

The rearrangement joins TRBV5-1 to TRBJ2-1, with 12 positions matching TRBD2. The CDR3 loop spans 17 amino acids. Unmatched junction bases numbered 6, after V lost 4 bases and J lost 1 base. CDR1 is SGHRS and CDR2 is YFSETQ in the germline V gene. CDR3 sequence reads: CASSAGLAGRSYNEQFF. The CDR3 region has the DNA TGCGCCAGCAGCGCGGGACTAGCGGGCCGATCCTACAATGAGCAGTTCTTC.

V is TRBV6-5 and J is TRBJ1-1; D not certain. The germline CDR1 and CDR2 sequences are MNHEY and SVGAGI. This CDR3 has 13 amino acids. Trimming pared 6 bases from V and 3 bases from J, leaving 11 bases between. As DNA, the CDR3 is TGTGCCAGCAGGAGACTGAGTGACACTGAAGCTTTCTTT. Protein product: CASRRLSDTEAFF.

This chain connects TRBV4-1 to TRBJ2-1; TRBD2 agrees at 7 bases. Germline CDR1 is MGHRA and CDR2 is YSYEKL. The CDR3 is made up of 17 amino acids. V gave up 1 base and J gave up 7 bases; unmatched junction bases: 13. The CDR3 nucleotides are TGCGCCAGCAGCCAAGGACTAGCTAAATTAGTTGGGAATGAGCAGTTCTTC. It translates to CASSQGLAKLVGNEQFF.

The chain couples TRBV9 to TRBJ2-2; perhaps TRBD2 as D (6 bases). This CDR3 region has 16 residues. The germline V gene has CDR1 SGDLS and CDR2 YYNGEE. V lost 3 bases, J lost 1 base, and 13 bases lay in between. The DNA for the CDR3 is TGTGCCAGCAGCGGGGTTTCGACTAGGAACACCGGGGAGCTGTTTTTT. Its protein product is CASSGVSTRNTGELFF.

DNA for the CDR3: TGTGCCAGCAAGGGACTAGGCAATGAGCAGTTCTTC. Its translation: CASKGLGNEQFF. The chain links TRBV2 to TRBJ2-1; TRBD2 aligns across 8 bases. V shed 7 bases, J shed 6 bases, and the junction held 2 bases outside the gene matches. The CDR3 is made up of 12 amino acids. Germline V gene data show CDR1 as SNHLY and CDR2 as FYNNEI.